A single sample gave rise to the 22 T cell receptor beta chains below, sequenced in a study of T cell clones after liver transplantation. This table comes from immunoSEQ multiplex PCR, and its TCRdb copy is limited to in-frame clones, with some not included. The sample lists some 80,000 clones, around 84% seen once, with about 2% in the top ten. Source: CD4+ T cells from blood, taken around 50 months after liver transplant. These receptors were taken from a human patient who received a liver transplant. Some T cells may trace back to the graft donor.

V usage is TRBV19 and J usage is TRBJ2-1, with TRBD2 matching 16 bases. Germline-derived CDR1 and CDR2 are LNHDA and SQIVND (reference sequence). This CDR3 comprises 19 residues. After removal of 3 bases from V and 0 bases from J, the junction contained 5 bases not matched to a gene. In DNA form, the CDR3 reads TGTGCCAGTAGTATCTGGGGACTAGCGGGGGGGAGCTCCTACAATGAGCAGTTCTTC. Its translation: CASSIWGLAGGSSYNEQFF.

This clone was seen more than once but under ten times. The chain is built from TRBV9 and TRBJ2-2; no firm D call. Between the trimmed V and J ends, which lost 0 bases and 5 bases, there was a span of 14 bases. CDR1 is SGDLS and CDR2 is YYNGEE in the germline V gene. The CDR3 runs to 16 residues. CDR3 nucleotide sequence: TGTGCCAGCAGCGTAGCCCCGGCCTCTGGTACCGGGGAGCTGTTTTTT. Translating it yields CASSVAPASGTGELFF.

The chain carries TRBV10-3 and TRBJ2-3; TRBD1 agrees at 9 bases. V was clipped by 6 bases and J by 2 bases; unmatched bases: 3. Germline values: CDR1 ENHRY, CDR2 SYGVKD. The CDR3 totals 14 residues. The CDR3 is CAIRRQGVTDTQYF. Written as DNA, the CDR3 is TGTGCCATCAGGCGACAGGGGGTCACAGATACGCAGTATTTT.

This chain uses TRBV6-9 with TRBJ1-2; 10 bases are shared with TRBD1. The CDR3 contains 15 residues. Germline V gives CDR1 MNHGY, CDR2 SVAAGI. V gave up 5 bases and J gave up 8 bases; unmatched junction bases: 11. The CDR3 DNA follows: TGTGCCAGCAGTCAGGGACAGGGGCGGGCTAGGGGCTACACCTTC. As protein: CASSQGQGRARGYTF.

The CDR3 bases are TGTGCCAGTAGTACGGACAGGGGACTTAATGAAAAACTGTTTTTT. Amino acids: CASSTDRGLNEKLFF. The chain uses TRBV19 and TRBJ1-4; 9 nucleotides agree with TRBD1. Germline trimming cut 4 bases from V and 4 bases from J; bases unmatched to any gene: 4. Germline-derived CDR1 and CDR2 are LNHDA and SQIVND (reference sequence). The CDR3 has 15 residues.

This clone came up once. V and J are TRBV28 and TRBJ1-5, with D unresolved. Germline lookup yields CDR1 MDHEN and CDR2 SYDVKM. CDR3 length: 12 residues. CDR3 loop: CSSGLGNQPQHF. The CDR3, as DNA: TGTTCTTCGGGGTTGGGAAATCAGCCCCAGCATTTT.

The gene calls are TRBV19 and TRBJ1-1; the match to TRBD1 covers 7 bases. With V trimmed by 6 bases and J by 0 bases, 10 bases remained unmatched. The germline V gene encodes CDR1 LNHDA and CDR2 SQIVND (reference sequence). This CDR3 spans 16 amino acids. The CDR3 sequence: CASRFGQAGLNTEAFF. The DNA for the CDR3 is TGTGCCAGTAGGTTCGGACAGGCGGGGCTGAACACTGAAGCTTTCTTT.

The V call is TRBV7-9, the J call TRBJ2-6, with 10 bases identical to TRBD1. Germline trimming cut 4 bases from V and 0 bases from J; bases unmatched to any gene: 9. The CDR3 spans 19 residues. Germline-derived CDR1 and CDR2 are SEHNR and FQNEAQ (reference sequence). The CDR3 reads CASSSGTGATRSGANVLTF. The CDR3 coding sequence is TGTGCCAGCAGCTCCGGGACAGGGGCCACCCGCTCTGGGGCCAACGTCCTGACTTTC.

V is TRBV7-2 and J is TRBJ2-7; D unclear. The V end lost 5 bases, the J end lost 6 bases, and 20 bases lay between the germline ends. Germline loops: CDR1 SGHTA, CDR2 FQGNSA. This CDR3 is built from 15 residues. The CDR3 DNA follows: TGTGCCAGCAGCCCGGGTACCCAGAGATCCCCCGAGCAGTACTTC. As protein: CASSPGTQRSPEQYF. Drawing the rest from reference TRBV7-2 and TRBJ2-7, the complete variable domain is GAGVSQSPSNKVTEKGKDVELRCDPISGHTALYWYRQSLGQGLEFLIYFQGNSAPDKSGLPSDRFSAERTGGSVSTLTIQRTQQEDSAVYLCASSPGTQRSPEQYFGPGTRLTVT.

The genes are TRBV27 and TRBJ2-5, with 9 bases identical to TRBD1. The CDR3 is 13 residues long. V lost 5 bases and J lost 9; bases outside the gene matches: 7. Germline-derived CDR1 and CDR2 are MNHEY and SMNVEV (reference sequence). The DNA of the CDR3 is TGTGCCAGCAGTGCGACAGGGGGTGAGCCCCAGTACTTC. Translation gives CASSATGGEPQYF.

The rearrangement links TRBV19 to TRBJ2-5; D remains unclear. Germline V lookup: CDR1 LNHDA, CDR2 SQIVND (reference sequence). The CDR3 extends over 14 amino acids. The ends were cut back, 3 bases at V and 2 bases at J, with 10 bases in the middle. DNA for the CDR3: TGTGCCAGTAGTATTTCCGGTCTACAAGAGACCCAGTACTTC. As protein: CASSISGLQETQYF.

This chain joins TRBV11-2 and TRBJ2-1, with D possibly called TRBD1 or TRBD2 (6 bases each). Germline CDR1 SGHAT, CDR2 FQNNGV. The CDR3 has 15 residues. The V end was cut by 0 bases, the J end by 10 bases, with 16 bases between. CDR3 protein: CASSLDSVGGPEQFF. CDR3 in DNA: TGTGCCAGCAGCTTAGATTCGGTGGGGGGCCCAGAGCAGTTCTTC.

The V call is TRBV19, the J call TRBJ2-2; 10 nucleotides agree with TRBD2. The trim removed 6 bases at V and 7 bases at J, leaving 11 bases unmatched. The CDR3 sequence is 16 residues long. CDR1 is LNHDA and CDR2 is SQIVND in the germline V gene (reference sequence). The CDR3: CASSKSGRAGSGELFF. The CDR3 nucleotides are TGTGCCAGTAGCAAAAGCGGGAGGGCCGGTAGCGGGGAGCTGTTTTTT. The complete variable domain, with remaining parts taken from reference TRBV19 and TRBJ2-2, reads DGGITQSPKYLFRKEGQNVTLSCEQNLNHDAMYWYRQDPGQGLRLIYYSQIVNDFQKGDIAEGYSVSREKKESFPLTVTSAQKNPTAFYLCASSKSGRAGSGELFFGEGSRLTVL.

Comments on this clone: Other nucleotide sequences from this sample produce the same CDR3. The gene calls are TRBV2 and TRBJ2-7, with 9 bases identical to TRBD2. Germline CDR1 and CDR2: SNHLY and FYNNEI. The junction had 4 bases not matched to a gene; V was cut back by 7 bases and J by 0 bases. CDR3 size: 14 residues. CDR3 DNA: TGTGCCAGCACGGCGGGGGGGGGCTCCTACGAGCAGTACTTC. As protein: CASTAGGGSYEQYF.

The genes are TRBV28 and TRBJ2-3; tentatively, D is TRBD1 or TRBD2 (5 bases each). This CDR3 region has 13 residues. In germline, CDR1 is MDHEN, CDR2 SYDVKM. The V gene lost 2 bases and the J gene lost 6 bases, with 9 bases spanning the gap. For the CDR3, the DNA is TGTGCCAGCAGTTTACCATGGGGGGATACGCAGTATTTT. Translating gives CASSLPWGDTQYF.

The CDR3 sequence: CASSIPGSYEQYF. The DNA of the CDR3 is TGTGCCAGTAGTATCCCCGGGTCGTACGAGCAGTACTTC. The V and J genes are TRBV19 and TRBJ2-7, with D unclear. V was pared by 3 bases and J by 4 bases, with 10 bases between. CDR1 and CDR2 from the germline V gene are LNHDA and SQIVND (reference sequence). The CDR3 sequence is 13 residues long.

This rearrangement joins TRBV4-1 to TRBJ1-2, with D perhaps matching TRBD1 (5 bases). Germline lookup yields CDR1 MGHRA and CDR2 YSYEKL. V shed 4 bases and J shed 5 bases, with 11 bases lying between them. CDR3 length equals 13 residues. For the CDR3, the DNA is TGCGCCAGCAGCCGGGACGGCGATTATGGCTACACCTTC. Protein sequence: CASSRDGDYGYTF.

The CDR3 DNA reads TGCGCCAGCAGCCAAGATTGGGGACCCAGTCGTGGAAACACCATATATTTT. It encodes CASSQDWGPSRGNTIYF. The rearrangement joins TRBV4-3 to TRBJ1-3; D possibly corresponds to TRBD1 (5 bases). The CDR3 is made up of 17 amino acids. CDR1 is LGHNA and CDR2 is YSLEER in the germline V gene. The V and J ends lost 0 bases and 3 bases respectively, with 15 bases between them.

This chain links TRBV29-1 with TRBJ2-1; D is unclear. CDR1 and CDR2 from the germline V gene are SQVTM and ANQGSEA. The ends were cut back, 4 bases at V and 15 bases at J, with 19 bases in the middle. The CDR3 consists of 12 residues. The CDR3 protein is CSVAPIDGPRFF. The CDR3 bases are TGCAGCGTTGCACCCATCGACGGCCCCCGGTTCTTC.

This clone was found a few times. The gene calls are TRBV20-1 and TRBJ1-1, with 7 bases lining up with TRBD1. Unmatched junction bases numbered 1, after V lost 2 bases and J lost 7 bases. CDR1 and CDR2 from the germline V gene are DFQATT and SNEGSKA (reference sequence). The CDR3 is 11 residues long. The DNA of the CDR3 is TGCAGTGCTAGAAGGGACAGTGAAGCTTTCTTT. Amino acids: CSARRDSEAFF.

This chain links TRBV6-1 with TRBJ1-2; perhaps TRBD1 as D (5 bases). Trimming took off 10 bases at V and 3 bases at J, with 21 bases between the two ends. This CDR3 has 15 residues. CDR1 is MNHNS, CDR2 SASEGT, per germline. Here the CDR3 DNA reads TGTGCCACCAAGGGCCCCAGGGAGTTTTACTATGGCTACACCTTC. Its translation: CATKGPREFYYGYTF.

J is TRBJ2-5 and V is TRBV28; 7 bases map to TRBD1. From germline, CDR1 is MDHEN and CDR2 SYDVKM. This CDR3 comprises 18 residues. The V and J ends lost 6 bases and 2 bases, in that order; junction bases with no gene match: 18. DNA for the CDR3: TGTGCCAGCAGCGCCCTCCTAACAGGGGCACAGGTACAAGAGACCCAGTACTTC. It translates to CASSALLTGAQVQETQYF.